The clone carrying this T cell receptor beta chain was detected a few times. This sample is part of a study of T-cell reconstitution after alpha-beta-depleted transplantation in children. During its preparation, the TCRbeta library received unique molecular identifiers. TCRdb used MiXCR to reprocess the PCR reads, holding one entry per CDR3 protein. The sample contains around 410,000 distinct CDR3 sequences, under 13% of which appear only once. Germline V gene data show CDR1 as SGHKS and CDR2 as YYEKEE (reference sequence). The CDR3 extends over 16 amino acids. Losses at the gene ends were 4 bases for V and 0 bases for J; bases not matched to a gene: 9.

Sample: PBMCs from the stem cell graft donor, taken from the stem cell graft. This receptor was identified in a human donor who donated a stem cell graft to a child with acute myeloid leukemia. The V gene is TRBV5-5, the J gene TRBJ1-1; 7 nucleotides align to TRBD1. The DNA for the CDR3 is TGTGCCAGCAGCAAGACAGGGACCCTTATGAACACTGAAGCTTTCTTT. Its protein is CASSKTGTLMNTEAFF.